This T cell receptor beta chain was observed in a study of cytomegalovirus exposure and HLA in healthy donors. Germline V gene lookup returns CDR1 MDHEN and CDR2 SYDVKM. V lost 6 bases and J lost 12; bases outside the gene matches: 11. The CDR3 covers 13 residues. Primers included in the PCR were 60 Vbeta and 13 Jbeta primers. Generated by immunoSEQ multiplex PCR, the TCRdb table keeps only in-frame clones and is missing some. The table lists 75,000 to 100,000 clones. J is TRBJ1-5 and V is TRBV28, with 7 positions matching TRBD1. This clonotype originated in a woman in her sixties in good health and CMV-seronegative. Material for sequencing was PBMCs. The DNA for the CDR3 is TGTGCCAGCAGCCACCCGGACAGGCAAAACCAGCATTTT. Translation: CASSHPDRQNQHF.